The sequence of this T cell receptor (beta chain) was determined in a study of radiotherapy plus CTLA-4 blockade in lung cancer. Produced via immunoSEQ multiplex PCR; TCRdb's table is partial and in-frame only. The sample comprises about 110,000 clones, roughly 84% of which are singletons, and 2% to 3% rests with the top ten. Per the germline V gene, CDR1 is SEHNR and CDR2 is FQNEAQ (reference sequence). The CDR3 runs to 16 residues. Between the trimmed V and J ends, which lost 4 bases and 5 bases, there was a span of 20 bases. General observations from the study: An expansion of tumor-derived TCR clones occurred in blood after radiotherapy plus ipilimumab.

Regarding this clone: What it recognizes is unknown.

Chemo-refractory metastatic non-small-cell lung cancer patients underwent focal radiation alongside CTLA-4 blockade with ipilimumab. The chain uses TRBV7-9 and TRBJ2-5; perhaps D is TRBD1 or TRBD2 (7 bases each). This sequence was found in a human donor with non-small cell lung cancer that progressed on radiotherapy plus ipilimumab. Some clones in this sample may be carry-over from other donors' samples. The sample here was peripheral blood, taken from a patient treated with radiotherapy plus ipilimumab. For the CDR3, the DNA is TGTGCCAGCAGCTCCCTCTCAGGGACAGCGGGGGAGACCCAGTACTTC. Translation gives CASSSLSGTAGETQYF. Filled out from reference TRBV7-9 and TRBJ2-5, the complete variable domain reads DTGVSQNPRHKITKRGQNVTFRCDPISEHNRLYWYRQTLGQGPEFLTYFQNEAQLEKSRLLSDRFSAERPKGSFSTLEIQRTEQGDSAMYLCASSSLSGTAGETQYFGPGTRLLVL.